These 18 T cell receptor beta chains were sequenced from one sample in a study of human T cells and chemical hapten exposure. TCRdb recomputed calls from the RACE reads with MiXCR, one row per CDR3 protein. The table lists fewer than 50,000 distinct CDR3 sequences, over 3.5% of them singletons. As for time point: patch test 1, 2 weeks after DPC sensitization. Specified treatment: therapeutic diphenylcyclopropenone sensitization with weekly scalp DPC. Total RNA extraction was carried out from unfractionated whole blood. Sequences were derived from whole blood, sampled in connection with sensitization to the hapten diphenylcyclopropenone (DPC). The receptors come from a man in his fifties with alopecia areata. Some clones in this sample may be carry-over from other donors' samples.

This clonotype was counted ten times or more. V gene TRBV3-1 combines with J gene TRBJ2-7, with a tentative D call TRBD1 (5 bases). CDR1 and CDR2 (germline): LGHDT, YNNKEL (reference sequence). The CDR3 has 11 residues. V dropped 5 bases and J dropped 7 bases, with 9 bases sitting between them. The CDR3 DNA reads TGTGCCAGCAGCTACCAGGGTGAGCAGTACTTC. It is translated as CASSYQGEQYF.

Note on this clonotype: Since a much larger clone is just one base distant, this may be a read error. The gene calls are TRBV28 and TRBJ2-1; TRBD2 might be the D (6 bases). Germline CDR1 reads MDHEN; CDR2 reads SYDVKM. The V and J ends lost 3 bases and 5 bases respectively, with 20 bases between them. The CDR3 loop spans 17 amino acids. The CDR3 DNA follows: TGTGCCAGCAGTTTCGTAGTTTCGGGAGATTTGAACAATGAGCAGTTCTTC. This sequence encodes CASSFVVSGDLNNEQFF.

Many counts were recorded for this clonotype. J is TRBJ1-3 and V is TRBV20-1; D unresolved. V dropped 0 bases and J dropped 5 bases, with 11 bases sitting between them. The germline CDR1 and CDR2 sequences are DFQATT and SNEGSKA (reference sequence). This CDR3 has 14 amino acids. The CDR3 DNA is TGCAGTGCTAGAGATAGGCCAGACCGAAACACCATATATTTT. Translated, it gives CSARDRPDRNTIYF.

This clonotype was observed a handful of times. This chain connects TRBV7-2 to TRBJ2-5; TRBD2 matches 15 bases. V trimming: 1 base; J trimming: 2 bases; junction bases outside the gene matches: 2. CDR1 SGHTA and CDR2 FQGNSA come from the germline V gene. The CDR3 is made up of 17 amino acids. The CDR3, as DNA: TGTGCCAGCAGCTTAGGGGGACTAGCGGGGGGTCAAGAGACCCAGTACTTC. Protein sequence: CASSLGGLAGGQETQYF.

This clonotype was seen many times. The chain employs TRBV5-1 and TRBJ2-1, with 11 bases identical to TRBD2. The CDR3 is made up of 15 amino acids. Unmatched junction bases numbered 8, after V lost 2 bases and J lost 10 bases. CDR1 is SGHRS and CDR2 is YFSETQ in the germline V gene. In DNA, the CDR3 is TGCGCCAGCAGCTTCAGGCTAGCGGGAGGCGGCGAGCAGTTCTTC. Translated, it gives CASSFRLAGGGEQFF.

The sample holds many counts of this clonotype. V is TRBV28 and J is TRBJ2-1; weak D call: TRBD1 (5 bases). V was shortened by 5 bases and J by 1 base, with 15 bases between the two germline ends. This CDR3 region has 16 residues. Germline loops: CDR1 MDHEN, CDR2 SYDVKM. CDR3 in amino acids: CASSDAREESYNEQFF. The CDR3 coding sequence is TGTGCCAGCAGTGACGCCAGGGAAGAATCCTACAATGAGCAGTTCTTC.

Comment on this clonotype: Given a much more abundant clone one base away, this may be a read error. The gene calls are TRBV12-3 or TRBV12-4 and TRBJ2-3; D unclear. The CDR3 consists of 13 residues. CDR3 amino acids: CAGRLVSTDTQYF. For the CDR3, the DNA is TGTGCCGGCAGACTCGTTAGCACAGATACGCAGTATTTT.

This clonotype has just one count. Being one base from a much bigger clone, this may be a read error. The chain links TRBV20-1 to TRBJ2-5; 9 bases match TRBD2. The germline CDR1 and CDR2 sequences are DFQATT and SNEGSKA (reference sequence). CDR3 length: 16 amino acids. The CDR3 DNA reads TGCAGTGCGTCCCCCCTTCTCGCGGGAGGGCAAGAGTCCCAGTACTTC. Protein sequence: CSASPLLAGGQESQYF.

This clonotype has a handful of counts. This chain uses TRBV28 with TRBJ2-3, with TRBD2 matching over 8 bases. CDR1 is MDHEN and CDR2 is SYDVKM in the germline V gene. Trimming cost V 6 bases and J 1 base; bases outside gene matches: 9. The CDR3 has 16 amino acids. The CDR3 DNA reads as TGTGCCAGCAGATCGGGGGGGGGGCGAGGCACAGATACGCAGTATTTT. Residues: CASRSGGGRGTDTQYF.

The chain is built from TRBV2 and TRBJ1-1, with 12 bases identical to TRBD1. The ends lost 7 bases at V and 6 bases at J; junction bases unmatched: 6. CDR1 and CDR2 from the germline V gene are SNHLY and FYNNEI. CDR3 length: 14 residues. In DNA, the CDR3 is TGTGCCAGCACCTGGGGACAGGGGGCCGCTGAAGCTTTCTTT. It specifies CASTWGQGAAEAFF.

The chain has TRBV10-3 and TRBJ2-3; a weak D match, TRBD2 (5 bases). This CDR3 is built from 14 residues. Germline CDR1 reads ENHRY; CDR2 reads SYGVKD. The V and J ends lost 2 bases and 2 bases respectively, with 8 bases between them. The CDR3 loop is CAISEQRNTDTQYF. CDR3 sequence (DNA): TGTGCCATCAGTGAGCAGCGGAACACAGATACGCAGTATTTT.

This clonotype was seen a handful of times. The chain joins TRBV12-3 or TRBV12-4 to TRBJ2-1; a weak D match, TRBD2 (5 bases). With 6 bases removed from V and 6 bases from J, the gap between germline ends came to 12 bases. The CDR3 has 13 amino acids. CDR3: CASSVTSSNEQFF. As DNA, the CDR3 is TGTGCCAGCAGCGTTACTAGTTCCAATGAGCAGTTCTTC.

This clonotype was observed at least ten times. The chain couples TRBV4-1 to TRBJ1-4; D gene ambiguous. The V gene's germline CDR1 is MGHRA and CDR2 YSYEKL. This CDR3 has 14 amino acids. V lost 3 bases and J 7 bases, leaving 12 bases between the germline ends. CDR3 region: CASSQEGVGEKLFF. CDR3 nucleotide sequence: TGCGCCAGCAGCCAGGAGGGCGTCGGTGAAAAACTGTTTTTT.

This clonotype has a count of ten or more. The rearrangement links TRBV12-3 or TRBV12-4 to TRBJ2-7; D is uncertain. V was shortened by 3 bases and J by 5 bases, with 8 bases between the two germline ends. The CDR3 sequence is 12 residues long. For the CDR3, the DNA is TGTGCCAGCAGTTTGACTGGGAACGAGCAGTACTTC. This codes for CASSLTGNEQYF.

This clonotype was detected ten times or more. The rearrangement links TRBV2 to TRBJ2-3; 12 bases are shared with TRBD2. This CDR3 has 17 amino acids. The germline CDR1 and CDR2 sequences are SNHLY and FYNNEI. J was trimmed by 2 bases and V by 5 bases; bases with no gene match: 8. CDR3 residues: CASSKRGLAGLTDTQYF. Here the CDR3 DNA reads TGTGCCAGCAGTAAGCGGGGACTAGCGGGCCTCACAGATACGCAGTATTTT.

The table lists this clonotype with many counts. The chain combines TRBV30 with TRBJ2-1, with D possibly TRBD2 on 5 matching bases. V lost 7 bases and J 4 bases, leaving 14 bases between the germline ends. Germline V CDR1 and CDR2: GTSNPN, SVGIG (reference sequence). CDR3 length equals 13 residues. CDR3 amino acids: CASAPDYYNEQFF. In nucleotides, the CDR3 is TGTGCCTCCGCGCCTGACTATTACAATGAGCAGTTCTTC.

This clonotype has ten or more counts. V gene TRBV20-1 combines with J gene TRBJ2-5, with D perhaps matching TRBD1 (5 bases). The CDR3 covers 15 residues. With 0 bases removed from V and 3 bases from J, the gap between germline ends came to 14 bases. Germline V gene lookup returns CDR1 DFQATT and CDR2 SNEGSKA (reference sequence). Here the CDR3 reads CSAREDSPGKETQYF. CDR3 DNA sequence: TGCAGTGCTAGAGAAGACTCCCCAGGGAAAGAGACCCAGTACTTC.

In this sample, this clonotype turned up many times. The chain couples TRBV28 to TRBJ1-4, with D perhaps matching TRBD1 (5 bases). V lost 5 bases, J lost 2 bases, and 21 bases lay in between. This CDR3 spans 18 amino acids. In germline, CDR1 is MDHEN, CDR2 SYDVKM. The CDR3 reads CASSRPHVEGSTNEKLFF. In DNA form, the CDR3 reads TGTGCCAGCAGTCGACCCCATGTTGAGGGGTCCACTAATGAAAAACTGTTTTTT.